In its sample, the clone carrying this T cell receptor (beta chain) was seen a few times. Its antigen remains unidentified. The junction had 8 bases not matched to a gene; V was cut back by 7 bases and J by 0 bases. Germline V gene data show CDR1 as MNHEY and CDR2 as SVGAGI. This CDR3 contains 15 residues. This record belongs to a study of CD8 T cells in ankylosing spondylitis. Researchers built TCR beta libraries using quantitative 5'-RACE with molecular barcodes. TCRdb recomputed calls from the 5' RACE reads with MiXCR, one row per CDR3 protein. The sample yields about 750,000 distinct CDR3 sequences, roughly 19% seen once. General observations from the study: Seemingly characteristic of ankylosing spondylitis blood was a TCR beta motif consisting of several highly homologous variants. Significant enrichment of disease-linked clones was reported in matched ankylosing spondylitis synovial fluid. Earlier work had already found some motif variants in reactive arthritis synovial fluid and blood.

The TCR originated in a male donor with ankylosing spondylitis. Sequencing used blood, either unsorted or a sorted T cell fraction (not recorded which). V is TRBV6-5 and J is TRBJ1-2; TRBD1 matches at 7 bases. CDR3 loop: CASIYTTGSNYGYTF. Written as DNA, the CDR3 is TGTGCCAGCATTTATACGACAGGGTCTAACTATGGCTACACCTTC.